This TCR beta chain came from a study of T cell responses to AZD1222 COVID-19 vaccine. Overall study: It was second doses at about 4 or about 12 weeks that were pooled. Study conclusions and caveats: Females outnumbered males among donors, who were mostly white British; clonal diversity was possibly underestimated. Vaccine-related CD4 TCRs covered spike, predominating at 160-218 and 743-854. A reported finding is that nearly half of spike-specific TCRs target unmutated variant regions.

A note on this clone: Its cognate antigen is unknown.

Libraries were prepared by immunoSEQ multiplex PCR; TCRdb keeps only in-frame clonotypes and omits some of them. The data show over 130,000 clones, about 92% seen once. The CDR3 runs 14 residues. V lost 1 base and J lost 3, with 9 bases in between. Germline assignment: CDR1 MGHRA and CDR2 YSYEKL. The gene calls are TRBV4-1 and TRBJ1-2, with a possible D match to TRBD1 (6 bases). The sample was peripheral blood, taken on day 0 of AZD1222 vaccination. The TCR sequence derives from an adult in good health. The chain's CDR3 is CASSQVDSYYGYTF. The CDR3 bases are TGCGCCAGCAGCCAAGTGGACAGCTACTATGGCTACACCTTC.